The T cell receptor beta chain described here comes from a study of T cells in Graves' hyperthyroidism and ophthalmopathy. The study left out patients who had uncontrolled infection, other autoimmune disease, pregnancy or lactation. Study observations and caveats: Peripheral blood also featured most of the thyroid clonotypes expanded above 0.001.

Amplification of TCR beta CDR3 regions was performed using RNA transcripts as template. The HTBI primer set served for first-round RT-PCR of the TCR CDR3. TCRdb reprocessed the multiplex PCR reads with MiXCR, giving one entry per CDR3 protein. This table holds hundreds of thousands of distinct CDR3 sequences, over 12% found once. This clonotype has just a few counts. Its antigen is as yet unknown. The CDR3 extends over 17 amino acids. Trimming took 1 base from V and 5 from J; bases not matched to a gene: 11. Germline values: CDR1 MGHRA, CDR2 YSYEKL. Sequenced material: blood. This receptor was obtained from a man younger than 30 with Graves' ophthalmopathy. The chain combines TRBV4-1 with TRBJ2-5; TRBD2 matches 9 bases. The CDR3 spells CASSQVGGAGGLETQYF. The CDR3 DNA reads TGCGCCAGCAGCCAAGTGGGAGGAGCGGGGGGATTGGAGACCCAGTACTTC.